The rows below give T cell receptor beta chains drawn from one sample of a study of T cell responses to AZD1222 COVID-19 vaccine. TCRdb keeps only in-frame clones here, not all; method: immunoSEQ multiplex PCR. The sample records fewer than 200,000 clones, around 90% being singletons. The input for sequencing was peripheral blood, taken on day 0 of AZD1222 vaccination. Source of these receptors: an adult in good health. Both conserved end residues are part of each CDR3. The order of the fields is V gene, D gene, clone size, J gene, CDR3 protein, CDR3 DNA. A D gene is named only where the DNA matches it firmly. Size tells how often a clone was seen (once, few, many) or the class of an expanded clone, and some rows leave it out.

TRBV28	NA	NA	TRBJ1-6	CASSTGSYNSPLHF	TGTGCCAGCAGTACAGGGTCGTATAATTCACCCCTCCACTTT
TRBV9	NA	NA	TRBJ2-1	CASSPRGKNEQFF	TGTGCCAGCAGCCCCCGGGGGAAGAATGAGCAGTTCTTC
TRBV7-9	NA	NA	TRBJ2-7	CASSLGFDYEQYF	TGTGCCAGCAGCTTAGGCTTTGACTACGAGCAGTACTTC
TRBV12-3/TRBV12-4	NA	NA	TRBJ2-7	CASSPEGYEQYF	TGTGCCAGCAGTCCCGAGGGGTACGAGCAGTACTTC
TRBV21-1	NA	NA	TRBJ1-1	CASTVQASNTEAFF	TGTGCCAGCACCGTACAGGCGTCGAACACTGAAGCTTTCTTT
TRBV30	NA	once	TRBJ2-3	CAWSVRGGTDTQYF	TGTGCCTGGAGTGTTAGGGGGGGAACAGATACGCAGTATTTT
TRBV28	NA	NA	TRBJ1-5	CASKGGAWQPQHF	TGTGCCAGCAAGGGGGGGGCTTGGCAGCCCCAGCATTTT
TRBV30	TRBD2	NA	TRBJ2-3	CAWSVGTMQYF	TGTGCCTGGAGTGTAGGGACTATGCAGTATTTT
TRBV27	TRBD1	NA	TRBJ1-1	CASSIHAGTGGPEAFF	TGTGCCAGCAGTATCCATGCCGGGACAGGGGGCCCAGAAGCTTTCTTT
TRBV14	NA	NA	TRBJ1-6	CASSSAMGNSPLHF	TGTGCCAGCAGCTCCGCCATGGGAAATTCACCCCTCCACTTT
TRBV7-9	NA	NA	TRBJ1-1	CASSLNSQHEAFF	TGTGCCAGCAGCTTAAACAGCCAACACGAAGCTTTCTTT
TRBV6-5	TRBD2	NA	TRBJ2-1	CASSSGNVGNEQFF	TGTGCCAGCAGCAGCGGGAATGTTGGGAATGAGCAGTTCTTC
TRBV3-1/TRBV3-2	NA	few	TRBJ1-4	CASSPRTVINEKLFF	TGTGCCAGCAGCCCCCGGACAGTCATTAATGAAAAACTGTTTTTT
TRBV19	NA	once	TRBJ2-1	CASSIAVGSYNEQFF	TGTGCCAGTAGTATCGCGGTGGGGTCCTACAATGAGCAGTTCTTC
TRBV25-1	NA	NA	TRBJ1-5	CASSVDGNQPQHF	TGTGCCAGCAGCGTGGATGGCAATCAGCCCCAGCATTTT
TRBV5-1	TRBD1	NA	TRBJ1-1	CASSFGQGSTEAFF	TGCGCCAGCAGCTTTGGACAGGGATCGACTGAAGCTTTCTTT
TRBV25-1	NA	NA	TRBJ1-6	CASCLGGAAGSPLHF	TGTGCCAGCTGTCTCGGAGGGGCAGCGGGGTCACCCCTCCACTTT
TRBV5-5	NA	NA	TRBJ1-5	CASSLMGAVEGQPQHF	TGTGCCAGCAGCTTGATGGGAGCTGTGGAGGGTCAGCCCCAGCATTTT
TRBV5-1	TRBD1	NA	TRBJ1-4	CASSLLGTDEKLFF	TGCGCCAGCAGCTTGTTAGGGACAGATGAAAAACTGTTTTTT
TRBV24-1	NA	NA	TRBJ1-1	CATSDASPTETQAFF	TGTGCCACCAGTGATGCCTCCCCGACAGAGACGCAAGCTTTCTTT
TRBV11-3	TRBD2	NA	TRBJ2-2	CASSLVLAGVTGELFF	TGTGCCAGCAGCTTAGTTCTAGCGGGAGTTACCGGGGAGCTGTTTTTT
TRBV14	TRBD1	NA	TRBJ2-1	CASSQRTGSINEQFF	TGTGCCAGCAGCCAAAGGACAGGGTCGATCAATGAGCAGTTCTTC
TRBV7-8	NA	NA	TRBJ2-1	CASSSLAISYNEQFF	TGTGCCAGCAGCAGCTTAGCGATATCCTACAATGAGCAGTTCTTC
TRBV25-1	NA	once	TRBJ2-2	CASSERATGELFF	TGTGCCAGCAGTGAAAGGGCCACCGGGGAGCTGTTTTTT
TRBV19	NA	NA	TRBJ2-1	CASSIGGTYNEQFF	TGTGCCAGTAGTATTGGCGGGACCTACAATGAGCAGTTCTTC
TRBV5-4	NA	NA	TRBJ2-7	CASSFSTESGYEQYF	TGTGCCAGCAGCTTTTCAACAGAATCAGGCTACGAGCAGTACTTC
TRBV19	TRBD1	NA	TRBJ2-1	CASSRQGDNEQFF	TGTGCCAGTAGTAGGCAGGGGGACAATGAGCAGTTCTTC
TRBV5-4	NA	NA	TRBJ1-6	CASSLQGNNSPLHF	TGTGCCAGCAGCTTGCAAGGAAATAATTCACCCCTCCACTTT
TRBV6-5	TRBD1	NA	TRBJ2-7	CASLSRDRGYVEQYF	TGTGCCAGCTTAAGCCGGGACAGGGGGTACGTCGAGCAGTACTTC
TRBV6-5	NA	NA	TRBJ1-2	CASSYPEGGTDGYTF	TGTGCCAGCAGTTACCCGGAAGGTGGGACCGATGGCTACACCTTC
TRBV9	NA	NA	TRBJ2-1	CASSVVGAGIDEQFF	TGTGCCAGCAGCGTAGTCGGTGCGGGGATAGATGAGCAGTTCTTC
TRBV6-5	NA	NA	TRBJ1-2	CASSYTLGSNYGYTF	TGTGCCAGCAGTTATACGCTGGGGTCAAACTATGGCTACACCTTC
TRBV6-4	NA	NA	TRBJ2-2	CASSDRGDTGELFF	TGTGCCAGCAGTGACAGGGGAGACACCGGGGAGCTGTTTTTT
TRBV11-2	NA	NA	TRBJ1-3	CASSFRGGGLTGNTIYF	TGTGCCAGCAGTTTTAGAGGAGGGGGGCTTACTGGAAACACCATATATTTT
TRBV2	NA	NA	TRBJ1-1	CASSLGARWTEAFF	TGTGCCAGCAGTCTTGGGGCGCGGTGGACTGAAGCTTTCTTT
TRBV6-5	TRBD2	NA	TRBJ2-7	CASTRLRGGYEQYF	TGTGCCAGCACTAGGTTGAGGGGAGGGTACGAGCAGTACTTC
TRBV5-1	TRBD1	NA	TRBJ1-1	CASSFALHRGRETEAFF	TGCGCCAGCAGCTTTGCACTTCACAGGGGGCGGGAAACTGAAGCTTTCTTT
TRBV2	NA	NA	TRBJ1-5	CASAGVNQPQHF	TGTGCCAGCGCGGGAGTCAATCAGCCCCAGCATTTT
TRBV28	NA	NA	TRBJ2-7	CASSFTGRSDYEQYF	TGTGCCAGCAGTTTTACAGGTCGCTCAGACTACGAGCAGTACTTC
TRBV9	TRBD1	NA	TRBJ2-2	CASSSRTGLGGELFF	TGTGCCAGCAGCTCTCGGACAGGGCTCGGCGGGGAGCTGTTTTTT
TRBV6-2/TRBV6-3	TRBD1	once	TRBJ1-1	CASSYSNLGTGTPEAFF	TGTGCCAGCAGTTACTCGAATCTAGGGACAGGGACTCCTGAAGCTTTCTTT
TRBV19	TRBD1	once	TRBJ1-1	CASSTGQKSTEAFF	TGTGCCAGTAGTACGGGACAGAAGAGCACTGAAGCTTTCTTT
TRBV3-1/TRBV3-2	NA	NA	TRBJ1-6	CASSQNPPDNSPLHF	TGTGCCAGCAGCCAAAATCCACCTGATAATTCACCCCTCCACTTT
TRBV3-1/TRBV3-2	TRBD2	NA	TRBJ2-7	CASSPHHGGALEEQYF	TGTGCCAGCAGCCCACATCACGGGGGGGCGCTTGAAGAGCAGTACTTC
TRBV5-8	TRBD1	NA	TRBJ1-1	CASSRRGTVDTEAFF	TGTGCCAGCAGCCGAAGGGGGACAGTTGACACTGAAGCTTTCTTT
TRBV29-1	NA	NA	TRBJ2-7	CSVSSANSYEQYF	TGCAGCGTTAGCAGTGCGAACTCCTACGAGCAGTACTTC